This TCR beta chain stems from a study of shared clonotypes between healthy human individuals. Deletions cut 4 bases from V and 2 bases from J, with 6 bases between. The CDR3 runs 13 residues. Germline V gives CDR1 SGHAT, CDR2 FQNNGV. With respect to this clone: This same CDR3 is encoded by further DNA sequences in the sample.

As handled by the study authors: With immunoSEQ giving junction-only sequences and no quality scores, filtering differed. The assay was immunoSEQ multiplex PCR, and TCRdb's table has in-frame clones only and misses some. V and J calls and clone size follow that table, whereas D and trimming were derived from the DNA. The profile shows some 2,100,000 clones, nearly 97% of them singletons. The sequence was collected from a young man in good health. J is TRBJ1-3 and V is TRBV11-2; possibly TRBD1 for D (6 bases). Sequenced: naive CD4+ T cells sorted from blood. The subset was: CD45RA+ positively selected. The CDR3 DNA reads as TGTGCCAGCAGCTCAGGGGCTGGAAACACCATATATTTT. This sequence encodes CASSSGAGNTIYF.